This T cell receptor beta chain was sequenced during a study of blood T cell repertoires in COVID-19. For the study at large: Samples came from the United States, Italy and Spain, spanning acute and convalescent COVID-19. T cells, B-cell-depleted T cells, or PBMCs provided the cDNA or gDNA that served as material.

Original processing methods: Estimation of nucleated cell counts was performed using reference gene primer amplification. The protocol was immunoSEQ multiplex PCR, while the TCRdb copy is restricted to in-frame clones and leaves out a portion. The V and J calls and the clone size are those of that table, but D and trimming were determined from the DNA. The table includes roughly 200,000 clones, about nine tenths detected once. The germline V gene has CDR1 MDHEN and CDR2 SYDVKM. CDR3 length equals 12 residues. V was trimmed by 5 bases and J by 9 bases, leaving 11 bases between them. This receptor was obtained from a man between 65 and 85 years old with acute or convalescent COVID-19. The specimen sequenced was peripheral blood. The rearrangement uses TRBV28 and TRBJ2-1; no firm D call. Here the CDR3 DNA reads TGTGCCAGCAGTGGCGCTAGAGGTGAGCAGTTCTTC. This sequence encodes CASSGARGEQFF.